Presented here are 9 T cell receptor beta chains from one specimen sequenced in a study of blood T cell repertoires in COVID-19. Clones were sequenced by immunoSEQ multiplex PCR, and TCRdb holds only the in-frame ones, with some missing. Of over 200,000 clones detected, under 90% appear once; the ten largest clones hold 15% to 20%. Specimen: peripheral blood. Source of these receptors: a woman aged 80 or older with active or convalescent COVID-19.

The DNA of the CDR3 is TGTGCCAGTAGTATTTCGGCTAGCGGGAGGGCCATCGGAGAGACCCAGTACTTC. It encodes CASSISASGRAIGETQYF. The chain recombines TRBV19 with TRBJ2-5; 12 nucleotides agree with TRBD2. Per the germline V gene, CDR1 is LNHDA and CDR2 is SQIVND (reference sequence). The CDR3 runs 18 residues. V lost 3 bases and J lost 4; bases outside the gene matches: 12.

This chain joins TRBV7-2 and TRBJ1-4, with 7 bases lining up with TRBD1. This CDR3 has 15 amino acids. Germline V gene data show CDR1 as SGHTA and CDR2 as FQGNSA. The V and J ends lost 4 bases and 10 bases, in that order; junction bases with no gene match: 12. CDR3 sequence reads: CASSSKGQARGKLFF. Here the CDR3 DNA reads TGTGCCAGCAGCTCCAAAGGACAGGCCCGAGGAAAACTGTTTTTT.

The chain uses TRBV9 and TRBJ1-1; TRBD1 agrees at 7 bases. The CDR3 is made up of 15 amino acids. The V gene end was trimmed by 3 bases and the J gene end by 2 bases; junction bases not matched to a gene: 7. Germline CDR1 and CDR2: SGDLS and YYNGEE. Written as DNA, the CDR3 is TGTGCCAGCAGCGAACACGGGACAGCTAACACTGAAGCTTTCTTT. Encoded protein: CASSEHGTANTEAFF.

This clone showed up many times. The chain employs TRBV7-6 and TRBJ2-7; D perhaps matches TRBD2 (5 bases). CDR3 length: 15 amino acids. V was trimmed by 5 bases and J by 7 bases, leaving 21 bases between them. Germline CDR1 is SGHVS and CDR2 is FNYEAQ. CDR3 bases: TGTGCCAGCAGCCCGGCTCTCCCGGGATCTGGGGAGCAGTACTTC. Protein: CASSPALPGSGEQYF. Variable domain in full (rest from reference TRBV7-6 and TRBJ2-7): GAGVSQSPRYKVTKRGQDVALRCDPISGHVSLYWYRQALGQGPEFLTYFNYEAQQDKSGLPNDRFSAERPEGSISTLTIQRTEQRDSAMYRCASSPALPGSGEQYFGPGTRLTVT.

This clone occurred a few times. The chain is built from TRBV3-1 (or the pseudogene TRBV3-2) and TRBJ2-1; D uncertain. Between the trimmed V and J ends, which lost 0 bases and 8 bases, there was a span of 20 bases. The CDR3 loop spans 17 amino acids. The germline V gene has CDR1 LGHDT and CDR2 YNNKEL (reference sequence). In nucleotides, the CDR3 is TGTGCCAGCAGCCAAGAACTAACCGGCCTCGAGATCGATGAGCAGTTCTTC. This gives the protein CASSQELTGLEIDEQFF.

The J gene is TRBJ2-6, the V gene TRBV6-5; 7 nucleotides agree with TRBD1. CDR1 and CDR2 from the germline V gene are MNHEY and SVGAGI. This CDR3 is built from 14 residues. J lost 2 bases, V lost 8 bases, and 3 bases had no gene match. Here the CDR3 DNA reads TGTGCCAGCCTCGACAGGGCTGGGGCCAACGTCCTGACTTTC. Translation gives CASLDRAGANVLTF.

This sequence joins TRBV5-6 and TRBJ2-2; 10 nucleotides align to TRBD1. CDR3 size: 17 residues. The V and J ends lost 4 bases and 7 bases, in that order; junction bases with no gene match: 13. Germline V gene lookup returns CDR1 SGHDT and CDR2 YYEEEE. The CDR3 loop reads CASSTGQTGGLVGELFF. In DNA form, the CDR3 reads TGTGCCAGCAGCACGGGCCAGACAGGGGGCTTGGTCGGGGAGCTGTTTTTT.

V usage is TRBV7-8 and J usage is TRBJ2-7; 7 bases map to TRBD1. The junction had 4 bases not matched to a gene; V was cut back by 1 base and J by 4 bases. This CDR3 has 14 amino acids. The germline gives CDR1 SGHVS, CDR2 FQNEAQ. CDR3 protein: CASSLVDRDYEQYF. CDR3 bases: TGTGCCAGCAGCTTAGTAGACAGGGATTACGAGCAGTACTTC.

J is TRBJ1-1 and V is TRBV28; no clear D gene. The CDR3 contains 15 residues. Trimming shortened V by 3 bases and J by 4 bases, and 15 bases separated the two germline ends. CDR1 is MDHEN, CDR2 SYDVKM, per germline. The CDR3 bases are TGTGCCAGCAGTTTGTCTGGTGCGTCCCTCACTGAAGCTTTCTTT. Translating gives CASSLSGASLTEAFF.